Below, 30 T cell receptor beta chains from the same sample are listed, as sequenced in a study of Graves' ophthalmopathy and Graves' hyperthyroidism. Amplification of the TCR beta CDR3 regions used RNA transcripts (as template). First-round RT-PCR used HTBI primers; second-round multiplex PCR followed. TCRdb reprocessed the multiplex PCR reads via MiXCR and lists one record per CDR3 protein. The table records 150,000 or so distinct CDR3 sequences, roughly two fifths of them present only once. The sequenced sample consisted of peripheral blood. These receptor sequences come from a man aged 25-45 years with Graves' ophthalmopathy.

This chain joins TRBV14 and TRBJ2-7; either TRBD1 or TRBD2 may fit D (5 bases each). Between the trimmed V and J ends, which lost 5 bases and 3 bases, there was a span of 14 bases. This CDR3 region has 14 residues. Germline loops: CDR1 SGHDN, CDR2 FVKESK. Written as DNA, the CDR3 is TGTGCCAGCAGCAAGGAACAGGCGGGCTACGAGCAGTACTTC. Protein product: CASSKEQAGYEQYF. The full variable domain, in which reference TRBV14 and TRBJ2-7 provide the parts outside the CDR3, is EAGVTQFPSHSVIEKGQTVTLRCDPISGHDNLYWYRRVMGKEIKFLLHFVKESKQDESGMPNNRFLAERTGGTYSTLKVQPAELEDSGVYFCASSKEQAGYEQYFGPGTRLTVT.

This clonotype was counted at least ten times. This chain links TRBV29-1 with TRBJ2-7; D is unresolved. Germline loops: CDR1 SQVTM, CDR2 ANQGSEA. V was pared by 6 bases and J by 3 bases, with 12 bases between. This CDR3 region has 12 residues. Written as DNA, the CDR3 is TGCAGCGTATATTCGAGTGGCTACGAGCAGTACTTC. Protein product: CSVYSSGYEQYF.

This rearrangement joins TRBV12-3 or TRBV12-4 to TRBJ1-2; D is uncertain. CDR3 length: 13 residues. With 2 bases removed from V and 0 bases from J, the gap between germline ends came to 4 bases. The CDR3 sequence is CASSLQANYGYTF. As DNA, the CDR3 is TGTGCCAGCAGTTTACAGGCTAACTATGGCTACACCTTC.

This clonotype was observed once. This sequence joins TRBV12-3 or TRBV12-4 and TRBJ2-7, with TRBD2 identical over 8 bases. V was pared by 5 bases and J by 2 bases, with 2 bases of the junction left unmatched. This CDR3 has 13 residues. Written as DNA, the CDR3 is TGTGCCAGCAGTGGTAGCGGGACCTACGAGCAGTACTTC. Amino acids: CASSGSGTYEQYF.

This sequence joins TRBV10-3 and TRBJ2-5; 7 bases are shared with TRBD1. The germline V gene has CDR1 ENHRY and CDR2 SYGVKD. The V gene end was trimmed by 7 bases and the J gene end by 4 bases; junction bases not matched to a gene: 9. This CDR3 is 14 amino acids long. CDR3 protein: CAIKSTGLLETQYF. The CDR3 nucleotides read TGTGCCATCAAATCGACAGGGCTACTAGAGACCCAGTACTTC.

Note on this clonotype: Relative to the germline gene, one junction end is altered; a read error may explain this. CDR3: CANSLATGFYEQYF. The CDR3 DNA follows: TGTGCCAACAGTTTAGCGACAGGGTTCTACGAGCAGTACTTC. This chain links TRBV27 with TRBJ2-7; TRBD1 matches 7 bases. CDR1 is MNHEY and CDR2 is SMNVEV in the germline V gene (reference sequence). CDR3 length equals 14 residues.

This clonotype was seen many times. The chain uses TRBV6-2 or TRBV6-3 and TRBJ2-7; no clear D. The CDR3 covers 11 residues. The V and J ends lost 5 bases and 5 bases respectively, with 7 bases between them. Per germline, CDR1 MNHEY and CDR2 SVGEGT. This CDR3 is CASSRRHEQYF. The CDR3 DNA is TGTGCCAGCAGTCGCCGCCACGAGCAGTACTTC.

The chain joins TRBV28 to TRBJ2-7; no definite D call. Germline assignment: CDR1 MDHEN and CDR2 SYDVKM. The CDR3 contains 19 residues. V was clipped by 1 base and J by 0 bases, with 22 bases between them. CDR3 in amino acids: CASSLSLSNAQLPSYEQYF. CDR3 sequence (DNA): TGTGCCAGCAGTTTATCCCTCTCTAATGCCCAGCTCCCCTCCTACGAGCAGTACTTC.

The chain has TRBV12-3 or TRBV12-4 and TRBJ1-1; D gene uncertain. With 0 bases removed from V and 0 bases from J, the gap between germline ends came to 11 bases. The length of the CDR3 is 16 residues. The CDR3 bases are TGTGCCAGCAGTTTAGCGCTTGGGGAGATGAACACTGAAGCTTTCTTT. Translated: CASSLALGEMNTEAFF.

This clonotype was seen many times. J is TRBJ2-7 and V is TRBV6-1; 11 positions agree with TRBD2. Losses at the gene ends were 0 bases for V and 3 bases for J; bases not matched to a gene: 1. In germline, CDR1 is MNHNS, CDR2 SASEGT. CDR3 length: 15 amino acids. Here the CDR3 reads CASSEAGTSGYEQYF. The CDR3 DNA reads TGTGCCAGCAGTGAAGCGGGGACTAGCGGCTACGAGCAGTACTTC.

The chain is built from TRBV7-2 and TRBJ1-2; TRBD1 might be the D (6 bases). Germline V gene lookup returns CDR1 SGHTA and CDR2 FQGNSA. Trimming removed 2 bases at V and 5 bases at J, with 9 bases between. The CDR3 extends over 13 amino acids. The CDR3 nucleotides are TGTGCCAGCAGCTTAATGGGGGCTTATGGCTACACCTTC. Its protein is CASSLMGAYGYTF.

This clonotype has at least ten counts. The gene calls are TRBV5-1 and TRBJ2-5, with D perhaps given as TRBD1 or TRBD2 (6 bases each). Germline values: CDR1 SGHRS, CDR2 YFSETQ. The CDR3 is 15 residues long. Trimming removed 1 base from V and 3 bases from J, with 13 bases in between. The chain's CDR3 is CASSLWGAREETQYF. The CDR3 DNA is TGCGCCAGCAGCTTGTGGGGGGCCCGGGAAGAGACCCAGTACTTC. The full variable domain, in which reference TRBV5-1 and TRBJ2-5 provide the parts outside the CDR3, is KAGVTQTPRYLIKTRGQQVTLSCSPISGHRSVSWYQQTPGQGLQFLFEYFSETQRNKGNFPGRFSGRQFSNSRSEMNVSTLELGDSALYLCASSLWGAREETQYFGPGTRLLVL.

In its sample, this clonotype was seen many times. This rearrangement joins TRBV18 to TRBJ1-1, with D hard to call. Germline-derived CDR1 and CDR2 are KGHSH and LQKENI. Between the trimmed V and J ends, which lost 4 bases and 3 bases, there was a span of 12 bases. The CDR3 is 14 amino acids. The CDR3 nucleotides are TGTGCCAGCTCACAATTAAGAGAAGACACTGAAGCTTTCTTT. It specifies CASSQLREDTEAFF.

This clonotype was counted ten times or more. The gene calls are TRBV4-2 and TRBJ2-7; 11 positions agree with TRBD2. CDR1 is LGHNA and CDR2 is YNFKEQ in the germline V gene. The length of the CDR3 is 16 residues. Unmatched junction bases numbered 12, after V lost 4 bases and J lost 7 bases. CDR3 protein: CASSPFLAGGRREQYF. The DNA for the CDR3 is TGTGCCAGCAGCCCTTTTCTAGCGGGAGGCCGGAGAGAGCAGTACTTC.

This clonotype was recorded at least ten times. Here the CDR3 reads CASTPSLGGRSYEQYF. Written as DNA, the CDR3 is TGTGCCAGCACCCCTTCCCTGGGCGGCCGCTCCTACGAGCAGTACTTC. The chain joins TRBV28 to TRBJ2-7; D gene ambiguous. The CDR3 spans 16 residues. The V gene's germline CDR1 is MDHEN and CDR2 SYDVKM. V was shortened by 7 bases and J by 0 bases, with 19 bases between the two germline ends.

This clonotype has at least ten counts. CDR3 loop: CASSPPISGQGAFF. CDR3 nucleotide sequence: TGTGCCAGCTCACCACCAATTAGTGGCCAAGGAGCTTTCTTT. The chain combines TRBV18 with TRBJ1-1; D is undetermined. The CDR3 is 14 residues long. V was pared by 0 bases and J by 10 bases, with 15 bases between. The germline V gene encodes CDR1 KGHSH and CDR2 LQKENI. Supplemented by reference TRBV18 and TRBJ1-1, the full variable domain reads NAGVMQNPRHLVRRRGQEARLRCSPMKGHSHVYWYRQLPEEGLKFMVYLQKENIIDESGMPKERFSAEFPKEGPSILRIQQVVRGDSAAYFCASSPPISGQGAFFGQGTRLTVV.

This clonotype was detected many times. The chain is built from TRBV19 and TRBJ1-5; weak D call: TRBD1 (5 bases). The CDR3 has 15 amino acids. The V gene lost 3 bases and the J gene lost 2 bases, with 11 bases spanning the gap. Germline V CDR1 and CDR2: LNHDA, SQIVND (reference sequence). CDR3: CASSILVRGNQPQHF. The CDR3 DNA reads TGTGCCAGTAGTATCTTGGTCAGGGGCAATCAGCCCCAGCATTTT.

Many counts were recorded for this clonotype. This chain connects TRBV6-5 to TRBJ1-1; D is undetermined. Germline CDR1 MNHEY, CDR2 SVGAGI. The V end was cut by 5 bases, the J end by 7 bases, with 14 bases between. This CDR3 spans 13 amino acids. The CDR3 DNA follows: TGTGCCAGCAGTCTATTCACCTTTGGTGAAGCTTTCTTT. Protein: CASSLFTFGEAFF.

Ten or more counts support this clonotype. The V call is TRBV29-1, the J call TRBJ2-5, with 10 bases fitting TRBD2. Germline assignment: CDR1 SQVTM and CDR2 ANQGSEA. The CDR3 extends over 13 amino acids. Unmatched junction bases numbered 2, after V lost 3 bases and J lost 4 bases. The CDR3, as DNA: TGCAGCGTTGACAGCGGGAGGGTAGAGACCCAGTACTTC. Translation gives CSVDSGRVETQYF.

This chain uses TRBV5-1 with TRBJ1-5; 8 bases agree with TRBD1. The CDR3 has 14 residues. The germline gives CDR1 SGHRS, CDR2 YFSETQ. The junction had 2 bases not matched to a gene; V was cut back by 0 bases and J by 6 bases. CDR3 sequence reads: CASSLDQGAQPQHF. CDR3 sequence (DNA): TGCGCCAGCAGCTTGGATCAGGGGGCTCAGCCCCAGCATTTT.

The gene calls are TRBV7-2 and TRBJ1-2; D unclear. The CDR3 covers 14 residues. The germline V and J ends were trimmed by 5 bases and 5 bases, with 15 bases remaining between them. CDR1 and CDR2 from the germline V gene are SGHTA and FQGNSA. In DNA form, the CDR3 reads TGTGCCAGCAGCCACCGCTCGCAGACGTATGGCTACACCTTC. It translates to CASSHRSQTYGYTF.

This clonotype was seen ten or more times. The rearrangement joins TRBV15 to TRBJ1-5; no definite D call. The CDR3 contains 13 residues. The ends were cut back, 3 bases at V and 9 bases at J, with 12 bases in the middle. Germline V gene lookup returns CDR1 LNHNV and CDR2 YYDKDF (reference sequence). This chain's CDR3 is CATSSPAVRPQHF. As DNA, the CDR3 is TGTGCCACCAGCAGCCCGGCTGTCCGGCCCCAGCATTTT.

This clonotype has at least ten counts. This chain joins TRBV6-2 or TRBV6-3 and TRBJ2-2, with 8 bases aligning to TRBD1. Unmatched junction bases numbered 7, after V lost 7 bases and J lost 3 bases. There are 15 residues in the CDR3. Germline V CDR1 and CDR2: MNHEY, SVGEGT. The CDR3 sequence is CASTLDRVYTGELFF. The CDR3 coding sequence is TGTGCCAGCACCTTGGACAGGGTGTACACCGGGGAGCTGTTTTTT.

This clonotype was seen ten or more times. CDR3 loop: CASSLAWGAPYEQYF. CDR3 nucleotide sequence: TGTGCCAGCAGCTTGGCTTGGGGGGCACCCTACGAGCAGTACTTC. The chain recombines TRBV7-2 with TRBJ2-7; the D gene could be TRBD1 or TRBD2 (6 bases each). The CDR3 covers 15 residues. V shed 3 bases and J shed 2 bases, with 14 bases lying between them. CDR1 and CDR2 (germline): SGHTA, FQGNSA.

Many counts were recorded for this clonotype. The chain joins TRBV6-4 to TRBJ2-2; TRBD2 is a possible D gene (7 bases). CDR1 is MRHNA, CDR2 SNTAGT, per germline. V gave up 11 bases and J gave up 7 bases, with 32 bases separating them. This CDR3 region has 18 residues. DNA of the CDR3: TGTGCCCACAGCAAGGGAGTTGCGGGGGCGATTTGGGACGGGGAGCTGTTTTTT. Its protein product is CAHSKGVAGAIWDGELFF.

This clonotype was picked up many times. The chain combines TRBV7-2 with TRBJ2-7; D is unresolved. Germline V gene lookup returns CDR1 SGHTA and CDR2 FQGNSA. V was cut by 5 bases and J by 6 bases, with 11 bases left in between. CDR3 length: 12 residues. The CDR3 protein is CASSPHSGEQYF. The CDR3 DNA follows: TGTGCCAGCAGCCCGCATTCGGGCGAGCAGTACTTC.

This clonotype was observed once. CDR3 nucleotides: TGTGCCAGCAGCTCGGGAAGGGACAGGAGATTTAGCAATCAGCCCCAGCATTTT. Translated, it gives CASSSGRDRRFSNQPQHF. The chain employs TRBV7-8 and TRBJ1-5; 8 bases are a match to TRBD1. The CDR3 runs 18 residues. J lost 0 bases, V lost 4 bases, and 11 bases had no gene match. Germline V gives CDR1 SGHVS, CDR2 FQNEAQ.

This clonotype was detected ten times or more. The J gene is TRBJ2-5, the V gene TRBV6-1; D not resolved. The CDR3 contains 15 residues. CDR1 is MNHNS and CDR2 is SASEGT in the germline V gene. The V and J ends lost 3 bases and 1 base respectively, with 12 bases between them. CDR3 region: CASSEGMVGQETQYF. For the CDR3, the DNA is TGTGCCAGCAGTGAGGGGATGGTGGGCCAAGAGACCCAGTACTTC.

The gene calls are TRBV20-1 and TRBJ2-7; 14 nucleotides line up with TRBD2. With 5 bases clipped from V and 0 bases from J, the junction kept 3 bases outside the gene matches. This CDR3 is built from 15 residues. The V gene's germline CDR1 is DFQATT and CDR2 SNEGSKA (reference sequence). The CDR3 DNA reads TGCAGTGCTCCCGGGACTAGCGGGAGCTCCTACGAGCAGTACTTC. It encodes CSAPGTSGSSYEQYF.

This clonotype showed up many times. The chain combines TRBV30 with TRBJ1-1, with 8 bases aligning to TRBD1. Germline loops: CDR1 GTSNPN, CDR2 SVGIG (reference sequence). CDR3 length equals 11 residues. The CDR3 DNA follows: TGTAATGCTATCAGGGGGCCGTCAGCTTTCTTT. It specifies CNAIRGPSAFF.